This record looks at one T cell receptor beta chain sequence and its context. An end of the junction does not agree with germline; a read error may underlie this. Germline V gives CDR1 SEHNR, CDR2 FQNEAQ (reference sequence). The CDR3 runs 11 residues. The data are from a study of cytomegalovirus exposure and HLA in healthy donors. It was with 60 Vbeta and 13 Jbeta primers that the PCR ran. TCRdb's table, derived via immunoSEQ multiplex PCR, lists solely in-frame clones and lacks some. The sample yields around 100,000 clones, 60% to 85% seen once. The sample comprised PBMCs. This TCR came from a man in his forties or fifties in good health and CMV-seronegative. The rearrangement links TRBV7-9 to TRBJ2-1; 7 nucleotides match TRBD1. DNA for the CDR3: TGTGCCAGCAGTTTAGGGGGCGAGCAGTTCTTC. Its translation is CASSLGGEQFF.